This entry concerns a single T cell receptor beta chain. This specimen belongs to a study of blood T cell repertoires in COVID-19. Overall study: Donors in the United States, Italy and Spain gave samples during acute or convalescent COVID-19. The analysed material was cDNA or gDNA that came from T cells, B-cell-depleted T cells, or PBMCs.

Under the authors' procedure: Scientists estimated how many nucleated cells there were by amplifying reference gene primers. Only in-frame clones appear in the TCRdb table, and some are missing; sequencing was by immunoSEQ multiplex PCR. V and J calls plus clone size are reproduced from that table; the DNA served to infer D and trimming. The sample holds about 220,000 clones; around 83% are singletons and the top ten take about 3%. Unmatched junction bases numbered 5, after V lost 4 bases and J lost 7 bases. Germline CDR1 SGHRS, CDR2 YFSETQ. CDR3 length: 14 residues. The sequence derives from a man in his fifties who had recovered from COVID-19. The chain joins TRBV5-1 to TRBJ2-7, with 13 bases that match TRBD2. Sequencing input: peripheral blood. The CDR3: CASSILAGGQEQYF. DNA of the CDR3: TGCGCCAGCAGCATACTAGCGGGAGGGCAAGAGCAGTACTTC.